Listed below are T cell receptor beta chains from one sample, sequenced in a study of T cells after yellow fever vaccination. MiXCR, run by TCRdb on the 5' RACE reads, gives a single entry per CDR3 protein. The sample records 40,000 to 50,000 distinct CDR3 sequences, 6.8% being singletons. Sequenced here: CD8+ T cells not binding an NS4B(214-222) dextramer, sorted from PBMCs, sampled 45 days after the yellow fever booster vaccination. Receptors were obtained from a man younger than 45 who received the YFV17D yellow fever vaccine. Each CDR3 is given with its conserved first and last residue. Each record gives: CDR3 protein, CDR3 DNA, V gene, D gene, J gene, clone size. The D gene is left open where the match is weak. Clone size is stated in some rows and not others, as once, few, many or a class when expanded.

CDR3 protein: CASSHASRDSSYEQYF; CDR3 DNA: TGCGCCAGCAGCCATGCTAGCCGGGACAGCTCCTACGAGCAGTACTTC; V gene: TRBV4-3; D gene: TRBD1; J gene: TRBJ2-7; clone size: many
CDR3 protein: CASSLNSGTNPGDTQYF; CDR3 DNA: TGCGCCAGCAGCCTAAACAGCGGGACAAACCCAGGGGATACGCAGTATTTT; V gene: TRBV4-3; D gene: -; J gene: TRBJ2-3; clone size: many
CDR3 protein: CASSPARGYHEQYF; CDR3 DNA: TGTGCCAGCAGTCCGGCCAGGGGTTACCACGAGCAGTACTTC; V gene: TRBV12-3/TRBV12-4; D gene: -; J gene: TRBJ2-7; clone size: many
CDR3 protein: CASSTLEGGSDTQYF; CDR3 DNA: TGTGCCAGCAGCACACTGGAGGGAGGTTCAGATACGCAGTATTTT; V gene: TRBV7-2; D gene: -; J gene: TRBJ2-3; clone size: many
CDR3 protein: CASSPGLATYNEQFF; CDR3 DNA: TGTGCCAGCAGTCCGGGACTAGCTACCTACAATGAGCAGTTCTTC; V gene: TRBV6-2/TRBV6-3; D gene: TRBD2; J gene: TRBJ2-1; clone size: many
CDR3 protein: CASSLWASGSYEQYF; CDR3 DNA: TGTGCCAGCAGTTTGTGGGCTAGCGGCTCCTACGAGCAGTACTTC; V gene: TRBV12-3/TRBV12-4; D gene: TRBD2; J gene: TRBJ2-7; clone size: many
CDR3 protein: CASSPGTGDPGQFF; CDR3 DNA: TGTGCCAGCAGCCCCGGGACAGGGGACCCCGGGCAGTTCTTC; V gene: TRBV9; D gene: TRBD1; J gene: TRBJ2-1; clone size: many
CDR3 protein: CASVSGFTRDQETQYF; CDR3 DNA: TGTGCCAGCGTTTCGGGGTTTACAAGGGACCAAGAGACCCAGTACTTC; V gene: TRBV11-2; D gene: -; J gene: TRBJ2-5; clone size: many
CDR3 protein: CASSLAPRVEETQYF; CDR3 DNA: TGTGCCAGCAGCTTAGCCCCCAGGGTGGAAGAGACCCAGTACTTC; V gene: TRBV7-9; D gene: -; J gene: TRBJ2-5; clone size: few
CDR3 protein: CASGGTAVNEQYF; CDR3 DNA: TGTGCCAGCGGCGGGACGGCGGTCAACGAGCAGTACTTC; V gene: TRBV9; D gene: -; J gene: TRBJ2-7; clone size: many
CDR3 protein: CATSRDGVGKGQYF; CDR3 DNA: TGTGCCACCAGCAGAGATGGAGTCGGGAAGGGGCAGTATTTT; V gene: TRBV15; D gene: -; J gene: TRBJ2-3; clone size: many
CDR3 protein: CSASPLSGSYNEQFF; CDR3 DNA: TGCAGTGCCTCCCCATTGAGCGGGAGTTACAATGAGCAGTTCTTC; V gene: TRBV20-1; D gene: TRBD2; J gene: TRBJ2-1; clone size: many
CDR3 protein: CASSDSLRDNTGELFF; CDR3 DNA: TGTGCCAGCAGTGACTCTCTGCGGGACAACACCGGGGAGCTGTTTTTT; V gene: TRBV6-4; D gene: -; J gene: TRBJ2-2; clone size: -
CDR3 protein: CASIGTSYNEQFF; CDR3 DNA: TGCGCCAGCATCGGGACTAGCTACAATGAGCAGTTCTTC; V gene: TRBV5-1; D gene: TRBD2; J gene: TRBJ2-1; clone size: many
CDR3 protein: CASSTSLHEQFF; CDR3 DNA: TGTGCCAGCAGCACATCCCTTCATGAGCAGTTCTTC; V gene: TRBV12-3/TRBV12-4; D gene: -; J gene: TRBJ2-1; clone size: many
CDR3 protein: CASSPMAGPSGSSYNEQFF; CDR3 DNA: TGTGCCAGCAGCCCAATGGCGGGGCCTAGCGGTAGCTCCTACAATGAGCAGTTCTTC; V gene: TRBV11-2; D gene: TRBD2; J gene: TRBJ2-1; clone size: -
CDR3 protein: CASGPGGTGLSTGELFF; CDR3 DNA: TGTGCTAGTGGTCCGGGTGGGACAGGGCTAAGTACCGGGGAGCTGTTTTTT; V gene: TRBV12-5; D gene: TRBD1; J gene: TRBJ2-2; clone size: many
CDR3 protein: CSVEGGALFEQYF; CDR3 DNA: TGCAGCGTTGAGGGTGGGGCTCTATTCGAGCAGTACTTC; V gene: TRBV29-1; D gene: -; J gene: TRBJ2-7; clone size: many
CDR3 protein: CSVVSRQAESYEQYF; CDR3 DNA: TGCAGCGTGGTCTCCAGGCAGGCAGAGTCCTACGAGCAGTACTTC; V gene: TRBV29-1; D gene: -; J gene: TRBJ2-7; clone size: many
CDR3 protein: CACTGAGYGYTF; CDR3 DNA: TGTGCCTGCACAGGGGCAGGCTATGGCTACACCTTC; V gene: TRBV30; D gene: TRBD1; J gene: TRBJ1-2; clone size: many
CDR3 protein: CSVWTGAPLF; CDR3 DNA: TGCAGCGTCTGGACAGGGGCGCCCCTCTTC; V gene: TRBV29-1; D gene: TRBD1; J gene: TRBJ1-2; clone size: many
CDR3 protein: CASSLGGKNSYEQYF; CDR3 DNA: TGTGCCAGCAGCTTAGGGGGGAAAAATTCCTACGAGCAGTACTTC; V gene: TRBV7-9; D gene: -; J gene: TRBJ2-7; clone size: -
CDR3 protein: CSAPTSGGSYNEQFF; CDR3 DNA: TGCAGTGCCCCAACCTCAGGGGGTTCCTACAATGAGCAGTTCTTC; V gene: TRBV20-1; D gene: TRBD1; J gene: TRBJ2-1; clone size: -
CDR3 protein: CASEPIGGRGADTQYF; CDR3 DNA: TGTGCCAGCGAACCGATAGGCGGGAGAGGCGCAGATACGCAGTATTTT; V gene: TRBV7-2; D gene: TRBD2; J gene: TRBJ2-3; clone size: -
CDR3 protein: CASSSGQGSYIQYF; CDR3 DNA: TGTGCCAGCAGCTCGGGACAGGGTTCCTACATTCAGTACTTC; V gene: TRBV13; D gene: TRBD1; J gene: TRBJ2-4; clone size: many
CDR3 protein: CASSLGSGRYNEQFF; CDR3 DNA: TGTGCCAGCAGCTTGGGAAGCGGGAGGTACAATGAGCAGTTCTTC; V gene: TRBV5-6; D gene: TRBD2; J gene: TRBJ2-1; clone size: many
CDR3 protein: CAWSVVTSNQPQHF; CDR3 DNA: TGTGCCTGGAGTGTTGTTACGAGCAATCAGCCCCAGCATTTT; V gene: TRBV30; D gene: -; J gene: TRBJ1-5; clone size: -
CDR3 protein: CASSYVLMNTEAFF; CDR3 DNA: TGTGCCAGCAGTTACGTATTAATGAACACTGAAGCTTTCTTT; V gene: TRBV6-2/TRBV6-3; D gene: -; J gene: TRBJ1-1; clone size: many
CDR3 protein: CASSLVQGGNTEAFF; CDR3 DNA: TGTGCCAGCAGCTTAGTACAGGGGGGGAACACTGAAGCTTTCTTT; V gene: TRBV7-2; D gene: TRBD1; J gene: TRBJ1-1; clone size: many
CDR3 protein: CASSYSKGATEAFF; CDR3 DNA: TGTGCCAGCAGTTACTCGAAGGGGGCAACTGAAGCTTTCTTT; V gene: TRBV6-5; D gene: TRBD1; J gene: TRBJ1-1; clone size: few
CDR3 protein: CASSSLAGFGNSPLHF; CDR3 DNA: TGTGCCAGCAGCTCCCTGGCAGGGTTCGGTAATTCACCCCTCCACTTT; V gene: TRBV7-9; D gene: -; J gene: TRBJ1-6; clone size: many
CDR3 protein: CASSPPNSGITGELFF; CDR3 DNA: TGTGCCAGCAGTCCACCTAATAGCGGGATAACCGGGGAGCTGTTTTTT; V gene: TRBV13; D gene: TRBD2; J gene: TRBJ2-2; clone size: many
CDR3 protein: CASSLGGANEQFF; CDR3 DNA: TGTGCCAGCAGCTTAGGAGGAGCTAATGAGCAGTTCTTC; V gene: TRBV7-2; D gene: -; J gene: TRBJ2-1; clone size: many
CDR3 protein: CASSQSLAGVYEQYF; CDR3 DNA: TGCGCCAGCAGCCAATCTCTAGCGGGAGTCTACGAGCAGTACTTC; V gene: TRBV4-3; D gene: TRBD2; J gene: TRBJ2-7; clone size: many
CDR3 protein: CASSPGTGTFYEQYF; CDR3 DNA: TGCGCCAGCAGTCCCGGGACAGGGACCTTCTACGAGCAGTACTTC; V gene: TRBV5-1; D gene: TRBD1; J gene: TRBJ2-7; clone size: many
CDR3 protein: CASSLIVNTEAFF; CDR3 DNA: TGTGCCAGCAGTTTAATAGTGAACACTGAAGCTTTCTTT; V gene: TRBV12-3/TRBV12-4; D gene: -; J gene: TRBJ1-1; clone size: many
CDR3 protein: CASSIGDSAYEQYF; CDR3 DNA: TGTGCCAGTAGTATTGGGGACAGCGCCTACGAGCAGTACTTC; V gene: TRBV19; D gene: TRBD1; J gene: TRBJ2-7; clone size: many
CDR3 protein: CASSLRLAGGTGELFF; CDR3 DNA: TGTGCCAGCAGCTTACGACTAGCGGGAGGTACCGGGGAGCTGTTTTTT; V gene: TRBV7-2; D gene: TRBD2; J gene: TRBJ2-2; clone size: many
CDR3 protein: CSPKVVAGARDTQYF; CDR3 DNA: TGCAGCCCTAAGGTAGTGGCGGGAGCGAGAGATACGCAGTATTTT; V gene: TRBV20-1; D gene: TRBD2; J gene: TRBJ2-3; clone size: many
CDR3 protein: CASRGDSDSPLHF; CDR3 DNA: TGCGCCAGCCGCGGGGACAGTGATTCACCCCTCCACTTT; V gene: TRBV5-1; D gene: TRBD1; J gene: TRBJ1-6; clone size: many
CDR3 protein: CASRKDEAYEQYF; CDR3 DNA: TGTGCCAGTAGGAAGGATGAGGCCTACGAGCAGTACTTC; V gene: TRBV19; D gene: -; J gene: TRBJ2-7; clone size: many
CDR3 protein: CASSEAGRETQYF; CDR3 DNA: TGTGCCAGCAGTGAGGCCGGGCGAGAGACCCAGTACTTC; V gene: TRBV25-1; D gene: -; J gene: TRBJ2-5; clone size: -
CDR3 protein: CATSGSSYEQYF; CDR3 DNA: TGTGCCACTTCGGGTTCCTCCTACGAGCAGTACTTC; V gene: TRBV6-2/TRBV6-3; D gene: -; J gene: TRBJ2-7; clone size: many
CDR3 protein: CASSIFLGGEQYF; CDR3 DNA: TGTGCCAGTAGTATATTCTTGGGAGGCGAGCAGTACTTC; V gene: TRBV19; D gene: -; J gene: TRBJ2-7; clone size: few
CDR3 protein: CASSVVPPREQYF; CDR3 DNA: TGTGCCAGCAGCGTAGTTCCCCCCCGCGAGCAGTACTTC; V gene: TRBV9; D gene: -; J gene: TRBJ2-7; clone size: many
CDR3 protein: CASSYQAHSNQPQHF; CDR3 DNA: TGTGCCAGTAGTTACCAGGCACATAGCAATCAGCCCCAGCATTTT; V gene: TRBV19; D gene: -; J gene: TRBJ1-5; clone size: -
CDR3 protein: CASSPGQAHTDTQYF; CDR3 DNA: TGTGCCAGCAGTCCAGGACAGGCTCACACAGATACGCAGTATTTT; V gene: TRBV28; D gene: TRBD1; J gene: TRBJ2-3; clone size: many
CDR3 protein: CSARDSRADVHQETQYF; CDR3 DNA: TGCAGTGCTAGAGATAGTCGTGCGGACGTACACCAAGAGACCCAGTACTTC; V gene: TRBV20-1; D gene: -; J gene: TRBJ2-5; clone size: many
CDR3 protein: CASSLRDF; CDR3 DNA: TGTGCCAGCAGTTTAAGGGACTTC; V gene: TRBV12-3/TRBV12-4; D gene: -; J gene: TRBJ2-5; clone size: -
CDR3 protein: CSAQMGNLWDNEQFF; CDR3 DNA: TGCAGTGCTCAGATGGGGAACCTCTGGGACAATGAGCAGTTCTTC; V gene: TRBV20-1; D gene: -; J gene: TRBJ2-1; clone size: many
CDR3 protein: CATSETGTGNSPLHF; CDR3 DNA: TGTGCCACCAGCGAAACCGGGACAGGGAATTCACCCCTCCACTTT; V gene: TRBV15; D gene: TRBD1; J gene: TRBJ1-6; clone size: many